A single sample gave rise to the 18 T cell receptor beta chains below, sequenced in a study of T cell changes during pregnancy in multiple sclerosis. Produced via immunoSEQ multiplex PCR; TCRdb's table is partial and in-frame only. The data contain under 80,000 clones, over 75% of them singletons. The source material was peripheral blood, sampled in the first trimester of pregnancy. The receptors were gathered from a female donor with multiple sclerosis, enrolled in a pregnancy study.

By share, this clone ranks as medium-sized. CDR3 protein: CAISEMTSGRDEQYF. Written as DNA, the CDR3 is TGTGCCATCAGTGAGATGACTAGCGGGAGGGACGAGCAGTACTTC. The J gene is TRBJ2-7, the V gene TRBV10-3, with TRBD2 identical over 14 bases. This CDR3 is built from 15 residues. V lost 2 bases and J lost 5; bases outside the gene matches: 2. Germline CDR1 and CDR2: ENHRY and SYGVKD.

V is TRBV2 and J is TRBJ2-1; a possible D gene is TRBD1 (6 bases). CDR3 length: 16 residues. The germline V gene has CDR1 SNHLY and CDR2 FYNNEI. V dropped 2 bases and J dropped 0 bases, with 11 bases sitting between them. CDR3 residues: CASSEWGRGSYNEQFF. CDR3 nucleotide sequence: TGTGCCAGCAGTGAATGGGGCAGGGGCTCCTACAATGAGCAGTTCTTC.

The chain combines TRBV5-1 with TRBJ2-1; 12 positions agree with TRBD2. The germline CDR1 and CDR2 sequences are SGHRS and YFSETQ. V gave up 3 bases and J gave up 11 bases; unmatched junction bases: 9. This CDR3 is 15 amino acids long. The CDR3 DNA follows: TGCGCCAGCAGCTCGGACCGGACTAGCGGGACTAAGCAGTTCTTC. This sequence encodes CASSSDRTSGTKQFF.

This chain uses TRBV6-1 with TRBJ2-5; unclear D gene. Per the germline V gene, CDR1 is MNHNS and CDR2 is SASEGT. This CDR3 contains 15 residues. V shed 2 bases and J shed 0 bases, with 10 bases lying between them. This chain's CDR3 is CASSEYGRDQETQYF. The CDR3 DNA reads TGTGCCAGCAGTGAATATGGTAGAGACCAAGAGACCCAGTACTTC.

The V call is TRBV14, the J call TRBJ2-7; 9 positions match TRBD2. CDR3 length equals 16 residues. The germline V gene has CDR1 SGHDN and CDR2 FVKESK. Trimming removed 1 base from V and 2 bases from J; junction bases left unmatched: 6. CDR3 nucleotides: TGTGCCAGCAGCCAAGGGACCGGGACTAGCACCTACGAGCAGTACTTC. This translates into CASSQGTGTSTYEQYF.

The rearrangement links TRBV29-1 to TRBJ2-7, with D possibly TRBD2 on 5 matching bases. The germline V and J ends were trimmed by 6 bases and 0 bases, with 15 bases remaining between them. Germline V gene sequence: CDR1 SQVTM, CDR2 ANQGSEA. The CDR3 has 14 amino acids. DNA of the CDR3: TGCAGCGTCACTTCTGGACTCGCCTCCTACGAGCAGTACTTC. It encodes CSVTSGLASYEQYF.

CDR3 residues: CASSKTGPNQPQHF. DNA for the CDR3: TGTGCCAGTAGTAAAACAGGGCCCAATCAGCCCCAGCATTTT. The genes are TRBV19 and TRBJ1-5; D might be TRBD1 (6 bases). Germline V CDR1 and CDR2: LNHDA, SQIVND (reference sequence). This CDR3 is 14 amino acids long. V dropped 4 bases and J dropped 3 bases, with 10 bases sitting between them.

This clone was counted only a few times. The chain recombines TRBV6-1 with TRBJ2-1, with 13 bases identical to TRBD2. Unmatched junction bases numbered 6, after V lost 5 bases and J lost 8 bases. Per the germline V gene, CDR1 is MNHNS and CDR2 is SASEGT. CDR3 length: 15 residues. Written as DNA, the CDR3 is TGTGCCAGCAGTCGGACTAGCGGGAGCGCGGATGAGCAGTTCTTC. Protein: CASSRTSGSADEQFF.

The CDR3 bases are TGTGCCAGCAGAGGGGGGGGGACGCCGAGCACTGAAGCTTTCTTT. Translating it yields CASRGGGTPSTEAFF. This chain uses TRBV6-5 with TRBJ1-1; TRBD1 is a possible D gene (6 bases). V lost 6 bases to trimming and J lost 4 bases, with 18 bases between them. The CDR3 extends over 15 amino acids. The germline CDR1 and CDR2 sequences are MNHEY and SVGAGI.

This clone was seen more than once but under ten times. The chain uses TRBV30 and TRBJ1-1; D unresolved. V was trimmed by 0 bases and J by 5 bases, leaving 16 bases between them. CDR3 size: 15 residues. CDR1 is GTSNPN and CDR2 is SVGIG in the germline V gene (reference sequence). The CDR3 sequence: CAWSVRVGRSTEAFF. The CDR3 region has the DNA TGTGCCTGGAGTGTACGGGTAGGGAGATCAACTGAAGCTTTCTTT.

The chain uses TRBV18 and TRBJ1-2; 9 bases match TRBD1. This CDR3 spans 15 amino acids. Looked up from germline, CDR1 is KGHSH and CDR2 is LQKENI. V lost 3 bases to trimming and J lost 7 bases; unmatched junction nucleotides: 9. CDR3 sequence reads: CASSPSRTGVFGYTF. Written as DNA, the CDR3 is TGTGCCAGCTCACCCTCCCGGACAGGGGTTTTTGGCTACACCTTC.

This chain links TRBV6-1 with TRBJ1-5, with TRBD1 matching over 9 bases. The CDR3 has 15 residues. V lost 5 bases to trimming and J lost 4 bases; unmatched junction nucleotides: 6. Germline lookup yields CDR1 MNHNS and CDR2 SASEGT. The DNA for the CDR3 is TGTGCCAGCAGTCCCCGGGACAGGGAGAATCAGCCCCAGCATTTT. This sequence encodes CASSPRDRENQPQHF.

This clone has more than one count but fewer than ten. The V gene is TRBV5-4, the J gene TRBJ2-1; perhaps TRBD1 as D (5 bases). Germline V gives CDR1 SGHNT, CDR2 YYREEE (reference sequence). This CDR3 contains 12 residues. V lost 0 bases to trimming and J lost 15 bases, with 13 bases between them. The CDR3 nucleotides read TGTGCCAGCAGCTTGGGAGATCAGGGTTGGTTCTTC. It is translated as CASSLGDQGWFF.

The V and J genes are TRBV5-1 and TRBJ2-6; 9 positions agree with TRBD1. The germline V gene encodes CDR1 SGHRS and CDR2 YFSETQ. Trimming cost V 0 bases and J 0 bases; bases outside gene matches: 7. This CDR3 is 19 amino acids long. In nucleotides, the CDR3 is TGCGCCAGCAGCTTGGTAGGACAGGGGTCAGGCTCTGGGGCCAACGTCCTGACTTTC. It codes for CASSLVGQGSGSGANVLTF.

The rearrangement uses TRBV5-1 and TRBJ1-2; TRBD1 might be the D (5 bases). Germline lookup yields CDR1 SGHRS and CDR2 YFSETQ. The CDR3 extends over 15 amino acids. Trimming took off 1 base at V and 1 base at J, with 11 bases between the two ends. The CDR3 protein is CASSLNSGVNYGYTF. For the CDR3, the DNA is TGCGCCAGCAGCTTGAACTCGGGGGTTAACTATGGCTACACCTTC.

The rearrangement joins TRBV2 to TRBJ1-4, with D tentatively TRBD1 (5 bases). This CDR3 spans 14 amino acids. The V end was cut by 10 bases, the J end by 0 bases, with 12 bases between. Germline assignment: CDR1 SNHLY and CDR2 FYNNEI. The CDR3 loop is CAIPDTPTNEKLFF. CDR3 sequence (DNA): TGTGCCATTCCGGACACCCCAACTAATGAAAAACTGTTTTTT.

This chain uses TRBV5-1 with TRBJ2-5, with 7 bases that match TRBD1. The V and J ends lost 4 bases and 3 bases, in that order; junction bases with no gene match: 6. CDR3 length: 14 residues. Germline V gene lookup returns CDR1 SGHRS and CDR2 YFSETQ. For the CDR3, the DNA is TGCGCCAGCAGCCCGGGACAGATTGAAGAGACCCAGTACTTC. Encoded protein: CASSPGQIEETQYF.

The chain combines TRBV10-1 with TRBJ2-5; 9 nucleotides line up with TRBD2. The CDR3 is 14 residues long. Germline assignment: CDR1 WNHNN and CDR2 SYGVQD (reference sequence). V lost 0 bases and J lost 11; bases outside the gene matches: 7. The CDR3 here is CASSESTSGRAQYF. The CDR3 DNA is TGCGCCAGCAGTGAGTCGACTAGCGGAAGAGCACAGTACTTC.